Below, one TCR beta chain is given with its context. The assay was immunoSEQ multiplex PCR, and TCRdb's table has in-frame clones only and misses some. Of tens of thousands of clones in the sample, approximately 90% were seen once. This record comes from a study of blood T cell repertoires in COVID-19. Study background: Whether acute or convalescent, the COVID-19 samples came from the United States, Italy and Spain. Sample material is recorded as cDNA or gDNA derived from T cells, B-cell-depleted T cells, or PBMCs.

Germline V CDR1 and CDR2: KGHDR, SFDVKD. The V and J ends lost 6 bases and 5 bases, in that order; junction bases with no gene match: 5. The CDR3 covers 13 residues. The sequence derives from a man aged 45-65 years with acute or convalescent COVID-19. The chain carries TRBV24-1 and TRBJ1-1, with 7 bases identical to TRBD1. Sequences were obtained from peripheral blood. CDR3 bases: TGTGCCACCAGTAGCCAGGGACAGACTGAAGCTTTCTTT. Translated, it gives CATSSQGQTEAFF.